The clone carrying this TCR beta chain was seen a handful of times. In the study's own analysis: The assay estimated nucleated cells by amplifying reference gene primers. Sequenced by immunoSEQ multiplex PCR; TCRdb stores in-frame clones only, minus some. V and J calls and clone size are as listed in that table; D and trimming were resolved from the DNA. This table has roughly 8,600 clones, approximately 84% appearing once. This specimen belongs to a study of blood T cell repertoires in COVID-19. Looking at the study overall: PBMCs, B-cell-depleted T cells, or T cells provided the cDNA or gDNA that made up the material.

CDR1 is SGDLS and CDR2 is YYNGEE in the germline V gene. Trimming removed 5 bases from V and 0 bases from J, with 6 bases in between. The CDR3 sequence is 13 residues long. The chain employs TRBV9 and TRBJ1-3; D not resolved. This receptor was identified in a human donor with active COVID-19. The donor label of this sample is uncertain. The sample was peripheral blood. DNA for the CDR3: TGTGCCAGCAGTCACAACTCTGGAAACACCATATATTTT. It specifies CASSHNSGNTIYF.